The clone carrying this T cell receptor (beta chain) was counted ten times or more. Antigen specificity is unknown. Generation of TCR cDNA used 5'RACE template switching (which added a universal primer site and UMIs). TCRdb reprocessed the 5' RACE reads via MiXCR and lists one record per CDR3 protein. The sample lists some 260,000 distinct CDR3 sequences, about 5.2% occurring once. J was trimmed by 0 bases and V by 1 base; bases with no gene match: 8. This CDR3 has 18 amino acids. Germline CDR1 reads MGHRA; CDR2 reads YSYEKL. The data originate from a study of T cells after yellow fever vaccination. Study-wide background: Preparation of the low-cell-number fractions used SMART-Seq v4 Ultra Low Input. Regarding the study as a whole: In FACS-sorted repertoires, abundant clonotypes from the bulk population could appear as contaminants. Some clonotypes were seen in both the CD4 and the CD8 compartments. These made up a small share and likely arose from convergent recombination.

The sample here was CD4+ T cells sorted from PBMCs, taken on the day of the yellow fever booster vaccination. The chain employs TRBV4-1 and TRBJ2-4, with TRBD2 matching over 8 bases. The receptor comes from a man between 18 and 35 years old who received the YFV17D yellow fever vaccine. The CDR3 loop reads CASSQGRTSGLAKNIQYF. As DNA, the CDR3 is TGCGCCAGCAGCCAAGGGAGAACTAGCGGTCTAGCCAAAAACATTCAGTACTTC.